The 14 T cell receptor beta chains reported below all come from one sample, sequenced in a study of cytomegalovirus exposure and HLA in healthy donors. Primers for the PCR totalled 60 Vbeta and 13 Jbeta. Assay: immunoSEQ multiplex PCR; the TCRdb copy retains only in-frame clones and omits some. The repertoire holds roughly 93,000 clones, with under 80% as singletons. Sample: PBMCs. These TCRs come from a human donor in good health.

This chain connects TRBV4-2 to TRBJ1-2, with D tentatively TRBD1 (5 bases). The germline gives CDR1 LGHNA, CDR2 YNFKEQ. The germline V and J ends were trimmed by 0 bases and 2 bases, with 16 bases remaining between them. The CDR3 loop spans 17 amino acids. The CDR3 sequence: CASSQDPDTGLNYGYTF. The CDR3 DNA follows: TGTGCCAGCAGCCAAGACCCGGACACTGGTCTAAACTATGGCTACACCTTC.

This rearrangement joins TRBV5-6 to TRBJ2-3; 8 nucleotides line up with TRBD2. The CDR3 consists of 16 residues. The germline V gene encodes CDR1 SGHDT and CDR2 YYEEEE. V shed 4 bases and J 2 bases; nucleotides not matched to a gene: 9. CDR3 loop: CASSQNLAGLTDTQYF. The CDR3 nucleotides read TGTGCCAGCAGCCAGAACCTAGCGGGTCTCACAGATACGCAGTATTTT.

This clone was found once. Other DNA sequences in this specimen translate into the identical CDR3. This chain links TRBV6-5 with TRBJ2-1; 8 nucleotides align to TRBD2. This CDR3 contains 15 residues. Germline trimming cut 6 bases from V and 8 bases from J; bases unmatched to any gene: 12. CDR1 MNHEY and CDR2 SVGAGI come from the germline V gene. The CDR3 reads CASRTGTSGRHEQFF. The CDR3 bases are TGTGCCAGCAGGACCGGGACTAGTGGGAGACATGAGCAGTTCTTC.

The chain combines TRBV9 with TRBJ2-5; TRBD2 matches at 9 bases. Germline loops: CDR1 SGDLS, CDR2 YYNGEE. The CDR3 runs 16 residues. Losses at the gene ends were 0 bases for V and 1 base for J; bases not matched to a gene: 4. CDR3 DNA: TGTGCCAGCAGCGTAGGAGCGGGAGGACGCCAAGAGACCCAGTACTTC. Translated, it gives CASSVGAGGRQETQYF.

The gene calls are TRBV6-5 and TRBJ2-2; possibly TRBD2 for D (5 bases). This CDR3 contains 15 residues. Germline loops: CDR1 MNHEY, CDR2 SVGAGI. The germline V and J ends were trimmed by 5 bases and 4 bases, with 14 bases remaining between them. The CDR3 region is CASSPTPGSTGELFF. The CDR3 DNA follows: TGTGCCAGCAGTCCAACCCCGGGATCCACCGGGGAGCTGTTTTTT.

This clone was counted only a few times. This rearrangement joins TRBV6-1 to TRBJ1-5; tentatively, D is TRBD1 (6 bases). The CDR3 extends over 16 amino acids. Trimming took off 4 bases at V and 0 bases at J, with 13 bases between the two ends. Germline V CDR1 and CDR2: MNHNS, SASEGT. CDR3 sequence (DNA): TGTGCCAGCAGTGCCGGGACACAAAGTAGCAATCAGCCCCAGCATTTT. Translating it yields CASSAGTQSSNQPQHF.

The CDR3 DNA sequence: TGTGCCAGCAGGGGAAGGGGTTACAATCAGCCCCAGCATTTT. It is translated as CASRGRGYNQPQHF. The chain recombines TRBV4-2 with TRBJ1-5, with a tentative D call TRBD1 (5 bases). The germline V and J ends were trimmed by 6 bases and 3 bases, with 12 bases remaining between them. From germline, CDR1 is LGHNA and CDR2 YNFKEQ. CDR3 size: 14 residues.

This rearrangement joins TRBV25-1 to TRBJ1-1; TRBD1 agrees at 7 bases. The CDR3 extends over 15 amino acids. Germline assignment: CDR1 MGHDK and CDR2 SYGVNS. With V trimmed by 2 bases and J by 4 bases, 7 bases remained unmatched. Here the CDR3 reads CASSELSDRRTEAFF. The CDR3 bases are TGTGCCAGCAGTGAACTTTCGGACAGGCGCACTGAAGCTTTCTTT.

The chain has TRBV12-5 and TRBJ2-1; D perhaps matches TRBD2 (5 bases). The germline gives CDR1 LGHNT, CDR2 FRNRAP. Trimming shortened V by 6 bases and J by 3 bases, and 9 bases separated the two germline ends. The length of the CDR3 is 13 residues. The CDR3 DNA reads TGTGCTAGTGGGGTCGGGATCTACAATGAGCAGTTCTTC. Protein product: CASGVGIYNEQFF.

The chain employs TRBV5-4 and TRBJ1-2; 9 bases align to TRBD1. The V and J ends lost 2 bases and 14 bases, in that order; junction bases with no gene match: 7. Per the germline V gene, CDR1 is SGHNT and CDR2 is YYREEE (reference sequence). This CDR3 region has 12 residues. This CDR3 reads CASSFPDRGKTF. The CDR3 coding sequence is TGTGCCAGCAGCTTCCCGGACAGGGGTAAAACCTTC.

This clone was counted a single time. CDR3 nucleotides: TGTGCCATCAACGAAGTCAGGGGGTCCACTGAAGCTTTCTTT. It yields the protein CAINEVRGSTEAFF. J is TRBJ1-1 and V is TRBV10-3; 7 nucleotides line up with TRBD1. Trimming at V came to 7 bases and at J to 4 bases, leaving 9 bases not matched to a gene. Germline V gene data show CDR1 as ENHRY and CDR2 as SYGVKD. The CDR3 covers 14 residues.

This clone was detected only a few times. The V and J genes are TRBV7-9 and TRBJ1-5; D not certain. The CDR3 covers 17 residues. V shed 0 bases and J shed 0 bases, with 12 bases lying between them. Per the germline V gene, CDR1 is SEHNR and CDR2 is FQNEAQ (reference sequence). The CDR3 DNA reads as TGTGCCAGCAGCTTAGCAAGCGGTTCGGATAGCAATCAGCCCCAGCATTTT. This codes for CASSLASGSDSNQPQHF.

This clone was seen only a few times. The V gene is TRBV7-9, the J gene TRBJ1-2; 8 bases are shared with TRBD1. The J segment lost 4 bases and the V segment lost 5 bases, leaving 12 bases of the junction unmatched. The CDR3 consists of 16 residues. Germline V gene lookup returns CDR1 SEHNR and CDR2 FQNEAQ (reference sequence). CDR3 protein: CASSPPPQGVVYGYTF. The CDR3, as DNA: TGTGCCAGCAGCCCCCCCCCACAGGGGGTAGTCTATGGCTACACCTTC.

The chain joins TRBV19 to TRBJ1-5; D might be TRBD1 (5 bases). This CDR3 spans 15 amino acids. Trimming left V 3 bases short and J 5 bases short, with 14 bases between. CDR1 and CDR2 (germline): LNHDA, SQIVND (reference sequence). The CDR3 reads CASSILGSGDQPQHF. The CDR3 DNA follows: TGTGCCAGTAGTATCTTAGGGTCGGGGGATCAGCCCCAGCATTTT.